The sequence of this TCR beta chain was determined in a study of cytomegalovirus exposure and HLA in healthy donors. General study findings and limits: By HLA locus, TCR association rates varied in a later analysis, with DRB1 showing the most and HLA-C the fewest.

A multiplex PCR was run with 60 Vbeta primers and 13 Jbeta primers. Some clones are missing from TCRdb's copy, which holds only in-frame ones; the method was immunoSEQ multiplex PCR. The sample has around 55,000 clones, 78% seen once; the top ten hold roughly 1.4%. V trimming: 5 bases; J trimming: 0 bases; junction bases outside the gene matches: 6. The length of the CDR3 is 17 residues. Germline CDR1 SNHLY, CDR2 FYNNEI. About this clone itself: Its antigen is currently unknown.

The chain combines TRBV2 with TRBJ1-5; 11 bases align to TRBD1. Sequenced: PBMCs. The receptor's source is a female donor in good health and CMV-seronegative. In DNA form, the CDR3 reads TGTGCCAGCAGTCGGACAGGGGGCGCAGGTAGCAATCAGCCCCAGCATTTT. Encoded protein: CASSRTGGAGSNQPQHF.